The rows below give T cell receptor beta chains drawn from one sample of a study of T cells expressing NK-cell markers. With the 5' RACE reads reprocessed, TCRdb shows one record per CDR3 protein and no DNA. The sample has roughly 390,000 distinct CDR3 sequences. The sample consisted of blood T cells: a sorted CD56 or NKG2C T cell subset, CD4+ or CD8+ T cells, or bulk PBMC T cells (not recorded which). The receptors here all came from a woman in her forties or fifties in good health. CDR3s include the opening cysteine and the closing phenylalanine or tryptophan. Clone size, where shown, is once, few, many, or a class for clones that have expanded.

j_call	v_call	clone_size	cdr3_aa
TRBJ2-1	TRBV5-6	.	CASSSSGQGHNEQFF
TRBJ2-1	TRBV5-5	.	CASSLALAGGPNNEQFF
TRBJ2-3	TRBV10-1	.	CASSGTEIADTQYF
TRBJ1-2	TRBV20-1	.	CSARDTGDGYTF
TRBJ1-2	TRBV20-1	.	CSASYGIVTGNGYTF
TRBJ2-1	TRBV5-1	.	CASSLRSGGGDEQFF
TRBJ2-1	TRBV20-1	.	CSAPRTSRSYNEQFF
TRBJ2-1	TRBV3-1	.	CASSQDGAGGEQFF
TRBJ2-1	TRBV7-2	.	CASSFDLASYNEQFF
TRBJ2-3	TRBV6-5	.	CASRVGIGADTQYF
TRBJ1-2	TRBV20-1	.	CSAGTESFNYGYTF
TRBJ1-6	TRBV12-3/TRBV12-4	.	CASRSQGNSPLHF
TRBJ2-3	TRBV7-9	.	CASSLGDRLGYF
TRBJ1-2	TRBV5-1	.	CASSIGQGEGYTF
TRBJ2-1	TRBV12-3/TRBV12-4	.	CASSLAGGYYEQFF
TRBJ2-1	TRBV10-3	.	CAISGVGSAMNEQFF
TRBJ2-1	TRBV5-1	.	CASSLAGGGGYEQFF
TRBJ2-1	TRBV29-1	.	CSVAIAGGPLKNNEQFF
TRBJ2-1	TRBV4-2	medium-sized	CASSQDPGTGGHEQFF
TRBJ1-5	TRBV12-3/TRBV12-4	.	CASSIAVADQPQHF
TRBJ1-1	TRBV11-3	.	CASSPGQGRNTEAFF
TRBJ2-1	TRBV6-2/TRBV6-3	.	CASSLTSGRGSYNEQFF
TRBJ2-2	TRBV12-3/TRBV12-4	.	CASRGGTGGPPGELFF
TRBJ2-5	TRBV4-1	.	CASSQEEDRGAETQYF
TRBJ1-5	TRBV5-6	.	CASSYGTGISNQPQHF
TRBJ2-1	TRBV12-3/TRBV12-4	.	CASRTPGFYNEQFF
TRBJ2-1	TRBV12-3/TRBV12-4	.	CASSLGTGSVYEQFF
TRBJ2-3	TRBV29-1	.	CSPSGEAGGPETQYF
TRBJ2-3	TRBV12-3/TRBV12-4	.	CASRQRGSPDTQYF
TRBJ1-3	TRBV27	.	CASSFHTPAGNTIYF
TRBJ2-3	TRBV15	.	CATSSGGTDTQYF
TRBJ2-2	TRBV24-1	.	CATTGTKTGELFF
TRBJ2-3	TRBV6-6	.	CASRLFLAGVPDTQYF
TRBJ2-7	TRBV27	.	CASSPPGRLGSEQYF
TRBJ2-3	TRBV12-3/TRBV12-4	.	CASSLASGGGTQYF
TRBJ2-3	TRBV29-1	.	CSVESAGGSTDTQYF
TRBJ2-1	TRBV9	.	CASSVVPQGYNEQFF
TRBJ2-1	TRBV10-3	.	CAISEQLAGDNEQFF
TRBJ2-3	TRBV19	.	CASSWGSPTDTQYF
TRBJ2-7	TRBV5-1	.	CASSLAGSVEQYF
TRBJ2-7	TRBV5-6	.	CASSPLLRTGNHEQYF
TRBJ2-7	TRBV30	.	CAWSTKVAGVNEQYF
TRBJ2-2	TRBV3-1	.	CASSQLRGGTGELFF
TRBJ1-1	TRBV6-6	.	CAAEERQMNTEAFF
TRBJ1-1	TRBV5-1	.	CASRPRPTSGTEAFF
TRBJ1-2	TRBV29-1	.	CSAWGQGDLHGYTF
TRBJ2-7	TRBV20-1	.	CSAPPGPHTYEQYF
TRBJ2-5	TRBV20-1	.	CSATPRLAGRRETQYF
TRBJ2-6	TRBV19	.	CASTGTGSSGANVLTF
TRBJ1-2	TRBV29-1	.	CSVQDRGGYGYTF
TRBJ1-4	TRBV5-1	.	CASSLVGTGANEKLFF
TRBJ1-1	TRBV12-3/TRBV12-4	.	CASSAGAYNTEAFF